This T cell receptor beta chain was sequenced in a study of tumor-infiltrating lymphocytes in primary liver carcinoma. Starting material for RNA and DNA co-extraction consisted of roughly 19-30 mg of unsorted bulk tissue. Those sampled were patients whose primary liver carcinoma was treated by surgical resection. Researchers generated TCR beta cDNA from about 0.5 ug of total RNA, relying on a constant-region primer. Modified slightly, ARM-PCR produced TCR beta libraries over three nested multiplex PCR rounds. It was with TRBV1-TRBV30 forward primers and a C-beta reverse primer that the first two PCR rounds were run, at about 10 cycles each. A single record per CDR3 protein comes from TCRdb applying MiXCR to the multiplex PCR reads. Found here are some 180,000 distinct CDR3 sequences, approximately 80% of them singletons; the top ten hold 15% to 20%. Trimming removed 6 bases from V and 8 bases from J, with 14 bases in between. The length of the CDR3 is 13 residues.

The TCR originated in a man aged 35-49 years with primary liver carcinoma and hepatitis B virus infection. The chain combines TRBV12-3 or TRBV12-4 with TRBJ2-1, with D tentatively TRBD2 (6 bases). Sequenced input: tumor tissue from primary liver carcinoma. The chain's CDR3 is CASSQGRRDEQFF. The DNA of the CDR3 is TGTGCCAGCAGCCAAGGGAGGAGGGATGAGCAGTTCTTC.